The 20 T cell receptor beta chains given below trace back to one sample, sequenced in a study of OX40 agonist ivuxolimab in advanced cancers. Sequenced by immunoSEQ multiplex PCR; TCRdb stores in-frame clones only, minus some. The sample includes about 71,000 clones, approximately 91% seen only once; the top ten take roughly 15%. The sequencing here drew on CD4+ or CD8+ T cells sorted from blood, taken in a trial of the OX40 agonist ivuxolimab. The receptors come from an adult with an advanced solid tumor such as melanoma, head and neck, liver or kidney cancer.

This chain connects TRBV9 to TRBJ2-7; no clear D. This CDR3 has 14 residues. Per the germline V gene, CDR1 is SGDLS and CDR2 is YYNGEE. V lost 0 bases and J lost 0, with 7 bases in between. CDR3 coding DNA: TGTGCCAGCAGCGTAGAAAGGGTCTCCTACGAGCAGTACTTC. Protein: CASSVERVSYEQYF.

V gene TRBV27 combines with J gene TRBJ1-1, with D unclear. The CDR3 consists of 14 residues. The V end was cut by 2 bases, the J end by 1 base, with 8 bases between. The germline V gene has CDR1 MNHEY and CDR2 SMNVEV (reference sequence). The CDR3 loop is CASSLLPPNTEAFF. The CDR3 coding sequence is TGTGCCAGCAGTTTACTCCCACCGAACACTGAAGCTTTCTTT.

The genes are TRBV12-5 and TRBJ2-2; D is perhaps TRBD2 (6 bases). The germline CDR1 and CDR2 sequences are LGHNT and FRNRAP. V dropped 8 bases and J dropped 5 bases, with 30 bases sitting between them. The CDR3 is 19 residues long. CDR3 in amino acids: CASKGVGAGNLVVTGELFF. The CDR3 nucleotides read TGTGCTAGTAAGGGAGTCGGAGCGGGTAACTTGGTTGTAACCGGGGAGCTGTTTTTT.

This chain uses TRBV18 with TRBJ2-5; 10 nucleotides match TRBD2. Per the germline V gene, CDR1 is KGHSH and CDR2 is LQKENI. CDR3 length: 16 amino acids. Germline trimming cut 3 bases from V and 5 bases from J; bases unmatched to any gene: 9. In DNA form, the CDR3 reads TGTGCCAGCTCACCTCCGGCTAGCGGGAGTATTGAGACCCAGTACTTC. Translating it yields CASSPPASGSIETQYF. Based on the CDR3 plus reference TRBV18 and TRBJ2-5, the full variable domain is NAGVMQNPRHLVRRRGQEARLRCSPMKGHSHVYWYRQLPEEGLKFMVYLQKENIIDESGMPKERFSAEFPKEGPSILRIQQVVRGDSAAYFCASSPPASGSIETQYFGPGTRLLVL.

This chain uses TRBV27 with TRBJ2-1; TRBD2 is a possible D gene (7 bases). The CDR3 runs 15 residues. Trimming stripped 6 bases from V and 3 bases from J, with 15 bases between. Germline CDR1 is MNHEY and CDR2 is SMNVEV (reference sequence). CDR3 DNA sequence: TGTGCCAGCAGCACAGGACAGCGGGGCTACAATGAGCAGTTCTTC. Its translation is CASSTGQRGYNEQFF.

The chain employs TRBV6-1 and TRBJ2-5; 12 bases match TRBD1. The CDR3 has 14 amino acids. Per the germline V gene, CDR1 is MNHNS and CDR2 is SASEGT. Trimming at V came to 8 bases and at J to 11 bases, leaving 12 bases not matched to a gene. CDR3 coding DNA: TGTGCCAGCCCCCCGGGACAGGGGGCGCCTGAGCAGTACTTC. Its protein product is CASPPGQGAPEQYF.

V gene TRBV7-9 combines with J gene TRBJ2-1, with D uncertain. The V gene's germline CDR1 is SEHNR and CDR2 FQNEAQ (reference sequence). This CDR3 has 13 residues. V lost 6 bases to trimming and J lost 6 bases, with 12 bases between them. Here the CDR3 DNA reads TGTGCCAGCAGTCCGCGACGGAGCAATGAGCAGTTCTTC. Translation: CASSPRRSNEQFF.

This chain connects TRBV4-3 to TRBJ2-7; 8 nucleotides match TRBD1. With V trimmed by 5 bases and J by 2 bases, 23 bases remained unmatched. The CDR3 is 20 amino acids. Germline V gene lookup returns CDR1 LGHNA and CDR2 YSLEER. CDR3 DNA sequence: TGCGCCAGCAGCTCAAGCTACGGGGTAGAACGACAGGGGACCACCTACGAGCAGTACTTC. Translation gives CASSSSYGVERQGTTYEQYF.

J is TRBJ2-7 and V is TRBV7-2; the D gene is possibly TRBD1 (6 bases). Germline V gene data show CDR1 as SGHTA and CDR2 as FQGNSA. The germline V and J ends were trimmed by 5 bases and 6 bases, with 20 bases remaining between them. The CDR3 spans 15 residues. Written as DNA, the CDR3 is TGTGCCAGCAGCCTAGGCCCCGGGACACCACCCGAGCAGTACTTC. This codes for CASSLGPGTPPEQYF.

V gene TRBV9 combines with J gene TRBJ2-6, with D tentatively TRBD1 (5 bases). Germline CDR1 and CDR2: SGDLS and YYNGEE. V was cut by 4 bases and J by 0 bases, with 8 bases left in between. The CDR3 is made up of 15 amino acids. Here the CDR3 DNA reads TGTGCCAGCAGCACCACAGGCTCTGGGGCCAACGTCCTGACTTTC. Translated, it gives CASSTTGSGANVLTF.

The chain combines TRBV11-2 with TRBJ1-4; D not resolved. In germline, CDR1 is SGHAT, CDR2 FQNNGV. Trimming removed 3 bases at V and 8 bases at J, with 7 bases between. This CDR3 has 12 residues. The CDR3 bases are TGTGCCAGCAGCTTTGGGGTAGAAAAACTGTTTTTT. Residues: CASSFGVEKLFF. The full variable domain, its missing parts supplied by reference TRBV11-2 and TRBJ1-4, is EAGVAQSPRYKIIEKRQSVAFWCNPISGHATLYWYQQILGQGPKLLIQFQNNGVVDDSQLPKDRFSAERLKGVDSTLKIQPAKLEDSAVYLCASSFGVEKLFFGSGTQLSVL.

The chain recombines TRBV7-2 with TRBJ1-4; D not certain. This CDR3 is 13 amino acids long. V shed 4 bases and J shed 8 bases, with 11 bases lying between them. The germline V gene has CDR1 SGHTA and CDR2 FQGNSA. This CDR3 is CASSSANLEKLFF. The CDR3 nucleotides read TGTGCCAGCAGCTCCGCTAATTTGGAAAAACTGTTTTTT. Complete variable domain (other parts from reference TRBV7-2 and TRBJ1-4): GAGVSQSPSNKVTEKGKDVELRCDPISGHTALYWYRQSLGQGLEFLIYFQGNSAPDKSGLPSDRFSAERTGGSVSTLTIQRTQQEDSAVYLCASSSANLEKLFFGSGTQLSVL.

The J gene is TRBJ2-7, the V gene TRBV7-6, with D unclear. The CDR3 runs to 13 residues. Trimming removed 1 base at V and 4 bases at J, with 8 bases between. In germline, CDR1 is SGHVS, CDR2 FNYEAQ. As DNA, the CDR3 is TGTGCCAGCAGCTTAGAGGTCGGGTACGAGCAGTACTTC. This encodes CASSLEVGYEQYF.

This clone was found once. In DNA, the CDR3 is TGTGCCAGCAGTCACCGGGACAACTATGGCTACACCTTC. This encodes CASSHRDNYGYTF. The chain uses TRBV27 and TRBJ1-2; D may be TRBD1 (5 bases). V was trimmed by 5 bases and J by 2 bases, leaving 9 bases between them. Germline values: CDR1 MNHEY, CDR2 SMNVEV (reference sequence). CDR3 length equals 13 residues.

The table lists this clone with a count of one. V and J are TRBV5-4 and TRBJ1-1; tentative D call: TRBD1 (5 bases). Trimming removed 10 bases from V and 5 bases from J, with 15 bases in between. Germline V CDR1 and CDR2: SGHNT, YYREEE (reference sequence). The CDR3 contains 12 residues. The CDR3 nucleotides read TGTGCCGGCGAAACCGGGGGTACTGAAGCTTTCTTT. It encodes CAGETGGTEAFF.

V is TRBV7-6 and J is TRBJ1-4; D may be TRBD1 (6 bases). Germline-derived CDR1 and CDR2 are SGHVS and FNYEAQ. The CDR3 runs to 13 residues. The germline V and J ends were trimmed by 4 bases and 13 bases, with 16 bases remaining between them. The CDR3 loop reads CASSSGDREGLFF. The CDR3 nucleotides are TGTGCCAGCAGCTCAGGGGACCGCGAGGGACTGTTTTTT. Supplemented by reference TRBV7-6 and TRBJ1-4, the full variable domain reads GAGVSQSPRYKVTKRGQDVALRCDPISGHVSLYWYRQALGQGPEFLTYFNYEAQQDKSGLPNDRFSAERPEGSISTLTIQRTEQRDSAMYRCASSSGDREGLFFGSGTQLSVL.

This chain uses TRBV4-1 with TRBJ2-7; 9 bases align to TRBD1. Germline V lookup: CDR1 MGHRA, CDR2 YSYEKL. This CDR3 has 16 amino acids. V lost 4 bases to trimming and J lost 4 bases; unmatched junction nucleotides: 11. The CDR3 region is CASSPTTGTGSYEQYF. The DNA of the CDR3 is TGCGCCAGCAGCCCCACCACCGGGACAGGGTCTTACGAGCAGTACTTC.

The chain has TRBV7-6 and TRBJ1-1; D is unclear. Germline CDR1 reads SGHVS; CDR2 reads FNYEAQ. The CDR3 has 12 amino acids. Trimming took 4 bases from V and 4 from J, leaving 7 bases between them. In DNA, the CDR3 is TGTGCCAGCAGCTCCGGGCTCACTGAAGCTTTCTTT. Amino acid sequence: CASSSGLTEAFF.

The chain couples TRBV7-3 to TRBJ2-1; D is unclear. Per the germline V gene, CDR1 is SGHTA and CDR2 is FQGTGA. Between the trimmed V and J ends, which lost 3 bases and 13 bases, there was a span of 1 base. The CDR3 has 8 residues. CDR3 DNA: TGTGCCAGCAGCTTCCAGTTCTTC. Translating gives CASSFQFF.

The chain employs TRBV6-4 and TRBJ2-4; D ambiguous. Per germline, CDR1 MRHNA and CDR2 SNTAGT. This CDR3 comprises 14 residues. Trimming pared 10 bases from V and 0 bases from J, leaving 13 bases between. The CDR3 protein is CATSMAVAKNIQYF. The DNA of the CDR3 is TGTGCCACCTCTATGGCGGTAGCCAAAAACATTCAGTACTTC.